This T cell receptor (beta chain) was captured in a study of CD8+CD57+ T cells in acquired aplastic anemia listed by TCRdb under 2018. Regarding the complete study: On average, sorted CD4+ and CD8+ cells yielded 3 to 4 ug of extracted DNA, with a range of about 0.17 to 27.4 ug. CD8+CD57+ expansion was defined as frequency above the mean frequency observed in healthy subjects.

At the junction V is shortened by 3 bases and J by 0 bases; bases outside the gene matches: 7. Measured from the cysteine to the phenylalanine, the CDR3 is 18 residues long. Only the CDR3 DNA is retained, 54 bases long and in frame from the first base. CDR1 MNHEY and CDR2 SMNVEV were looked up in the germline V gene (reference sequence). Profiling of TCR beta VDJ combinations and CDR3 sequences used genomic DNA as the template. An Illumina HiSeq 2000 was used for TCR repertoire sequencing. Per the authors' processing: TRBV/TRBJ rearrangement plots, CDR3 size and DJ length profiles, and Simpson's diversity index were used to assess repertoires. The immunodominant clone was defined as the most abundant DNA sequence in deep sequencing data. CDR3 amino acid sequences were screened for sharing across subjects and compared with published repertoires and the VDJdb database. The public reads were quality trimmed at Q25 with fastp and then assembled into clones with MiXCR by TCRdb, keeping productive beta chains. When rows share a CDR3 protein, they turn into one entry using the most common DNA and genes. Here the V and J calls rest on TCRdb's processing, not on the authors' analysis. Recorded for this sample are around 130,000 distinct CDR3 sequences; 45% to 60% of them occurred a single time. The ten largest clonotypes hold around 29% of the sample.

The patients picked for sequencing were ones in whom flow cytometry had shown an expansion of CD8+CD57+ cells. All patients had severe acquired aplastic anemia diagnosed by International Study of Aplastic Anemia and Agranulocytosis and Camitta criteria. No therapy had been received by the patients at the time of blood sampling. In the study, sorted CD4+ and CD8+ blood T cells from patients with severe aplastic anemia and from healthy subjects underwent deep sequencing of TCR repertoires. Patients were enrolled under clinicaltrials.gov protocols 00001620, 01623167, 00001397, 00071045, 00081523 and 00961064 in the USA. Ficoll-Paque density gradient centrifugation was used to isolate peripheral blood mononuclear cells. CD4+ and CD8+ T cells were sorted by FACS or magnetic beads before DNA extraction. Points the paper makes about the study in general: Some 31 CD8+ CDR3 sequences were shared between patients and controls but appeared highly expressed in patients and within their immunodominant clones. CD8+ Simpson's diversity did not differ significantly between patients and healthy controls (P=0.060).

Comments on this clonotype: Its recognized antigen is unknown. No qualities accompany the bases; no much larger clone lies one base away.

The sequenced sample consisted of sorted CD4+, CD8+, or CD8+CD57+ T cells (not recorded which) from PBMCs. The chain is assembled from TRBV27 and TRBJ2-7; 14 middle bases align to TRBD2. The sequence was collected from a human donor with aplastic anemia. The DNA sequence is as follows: TGTGCCAGCAGTTTCCACGGGACTAGCGGGGGCAGCTCCTACGAGCAGTACTTC. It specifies CASSFHGTSGGSSYEQYF.